This passage covers 18 T cell receptor beta chains from one sample sequenced in a study of blood T cell repertoires in COVID-19. Method: immunoSEQ multiplex PCR; TCRdb's copy keeps in-frame clones and lacks some. The data contain around 170,000 clones, nearly 80% of them singletons. Sequencing was carried out using PBMCs or T cells enriched from blood (not recorded which). The origin of the receptors is a man aged 60-69 years who had been exposed to COVID-19.

V gene TRBV27 combines with J gene TRBJ1-1; D is uncertain. Germline V gene lookup returns CDR1 MNHEY and CDR2 SMNVEV (reference sequence). The CDR3 spans 15 residues. The V end was cut by 4 bases, the J end by 1 base, with 13 bases between. The CDR3 here is CASSSPGLPNTEAFF. The CDR3 bases are TGTGCCAGCAGTTCTCCCGGACTGCCGAACACTGAAGCTTTCTTT.

The chain carries TRBV7-8 and TRBJ1-2; a weak D match, TRBD1 (6 bases). CDR1 and CDR2 (germline): SGHVS, FQNEAQ. This CDR3 spans 17 amino acids. V shed 2 bases and J shed 4 bases, with 20 bases lying between them. CDR3 loop: CASSLLVQGPFSYGYTF. The CDR3 nucleotides are TGTGCCAGCAGCTTACTTGTCCAGGGGCCTTTTTCCTATGGCTACACCTTC.

The chain employs TRBV27 and TRBJ2-1; tentatively, D is TRBD1 (5 bases). The germline CDR1 and CDR2 sequences are MNHEY and SMNVEV (reference sequence). Trimming removed 6 bases from V and 0 bases from J, with 15 bases in between. This CDR3 has 16 residues. Here the CDR3 DNA reads TGTGCCAGCAGCCGACCCGACAGAGTCTCCTACAATGAGCAGTTCTTC. Its translation: CASSRPDRVSYNEQFF.

The V gene is TRBV7-2, the J gene TRBJ2-3; 11 positions match TRBD2. V trimming: 5 bases; J trimming: 1 base; junction bases outside the gene matches: 5. Germline assignment: CDR1 SGHTA and CDR2 FQGNSA. CDR3 length: 16 residues. DNA of the CDR3: TGTGCCAGCAGCGGTAGCGGGAGGGCGGGCACAGATACGCAGTATTTT. The encoded protein is CASSGSGRAGTDTQYF. The full variable domain, completed using reference TRBV7-2 and TRBJ2-3, is GAGVSQSPSNKVTEKGKDVELRCDPISGHTALYWYRQSLGQGLEFLIYFQGNSAPDKSGLPSDRFSAERTGGSVSTLTIQRTQQEDSAVYLCASSGSGRAGTDTQYFGPGTRLTVL.

This clone was seen repeatedly, ten times or more. The chain carries TRBV2 and TRBJ2-3; D gene unclear. The germline CDR1 and CDR2 sequences are SNHLY and FYNNEI. With 0 bases removed from V and 0 bases from J, the gap between germline ends came to 16 bases. CDR3 size: 18 residues. CDR3 DNA: TGTGCCAGCAGTGAAGCCCCCCCGGGTCCCATTAGCACAGATACGCAGTATTTT. Translation: CASSEAPPGPISTDTQYF. Combining the CDR3 with reference TRBV2 and TRBJ2-3 gives the whole variable domain EPEVTQTPSHQVTQMGQEVILRCVPISNHLYFYWYRQILGQKVEFLVSFYNNEISEKSEIFDDQFSVERPDGSNFTLKIRSTKLEDSAMYFCASSEAPPGPISTDTQYFGPGTRLTVL.

This chain links TRBV19 with TRBJ2-5, with D possibly TRBD1 on 5 matching bases. Per the germline V gene, CDR1 is LNHDA and CDR2 is SQIVND (reference sequence). V lost 6 bases to trimming and J lost 3 bases, with 17 bases between them. The CDR3 covers 15 residues. In nucleotides, the CDR3 is TGTGCCAGTAGAGAGGCGTTCGACAGCAAAGAGACCCAGTACTTC. The encoded protein is CASREAFDSKETQYF.

The rearrangement joins TRBV7-8 to TRBJ1-2, with 7 bases identical to TRBD1. Per germline, CDR1 SGHVS and CDR2 FQNEAQ. Germline trimming cut 5 bases from V and 8 bases from J; bases unmatched to any gene: 11. The CDR3 covers 14 residues. The CDR3 DNA is TGTGCCAGCAGCACACCGCAGCTACAGGGGGGCTACACCTTC. Translating it yields CASSTPQLQGGYTF. Full variable domain (remainder filled in from reference TRBV7-8 and TRBJ1-2): GAGVSQSPRYKVAKRGQDVALRCDPISGHVSLFWYQQALGQGPEFLTYFQNEAQLDKSGLPSDRFFAERPEGSVSTLKIQRTQQEDSAVYLCASSTPQLQGGYTFGSGTRLTVV.

The chain has TRBV9 and TRBJ2-3; D not certain. The germline CDR1 and CDR2 sequences are SGDLS and YYNGEE. This CDR3 comprises 11 residues. V was shortened by 0 bases and J by 7 bases, with 3 bases between the two germline ends. The CDR3 region is CASSVGHTQYF. CDR3 nucleotide sequence: TGTGCCAGCAGCGTAGGGCATACGCAGTATTTT.

The chain has TRBV5-4 and TRBJ1-2; D not certain. V dropped 6 bases and J dropped 6 bases, with 12 bases sitting between them. The CDR3 has 12 amino acids. Germline-derived CDR1 and CDR2 are SGHNT and YYREEE (reference sequence). The CDR3 reads CASTQAGHGYTF. CDR3 in DNA: TGTGCCAGCACCCAGGCGGGTCATGGCTACACCTTC.

The rearrangement links TRBV11-3 to TRBJ2-3, with D possibly matching TRBD1 (5 bases). The germline V and J ends were trimmed by 1 base and 0 bases, with 8 bases remaining between them. This CDR3 spans 15 amino acids. The germline CDR1 and CDR2 sequences are SGHNT and YENEEA. CDR3: CASSLGGSSTDTQYF. The CDR3 DNA follows: TGTGCCAGCAGCTTAGGGGGCAGTAGCACAGATACGCAGTATTTT. Full variable domain (outside the CDR3, taken from reference TRBV11-3 and TRBJ2-3): EAGVVQSPRYKIIEKKQPVAFWCNPISGHNTLYWYLQNLGQGPELLIRYENEEAVDDSQLPKDRFSAERLKGVDSTLKIQPAELGDSAVYLCASSLGGSSTDTQYFGPGTRLTVL.

This chain links TRBV5-1 with TRBJ2-7; perhaps TRBD2 as D (6 bases). This CDR3 region has 15 residues. The ends were cut back, 4 bases at V and 7 bases at J, with 21 bases in the middle. Germline V gene data show CDR1 as SGHRS and CDR2 as YFSETQ. DNA for the CDR3: TGCGCCAGCAGCGCCGGGGGAGACCTCCTACGAGAGCAGTACTTC. It specifies CASSAGGDLLREQYF.

The gene calls are TRBV5-6 and TRBJ1-2; tentative D call: TRBD1 (5 bases). This CDR3 contains 14 residues. V shed 5 bases and J shed 4 bases, with 15 bases lying between them. Germline V CDR1 and CDR2: SGHDT, YYEEEE. The CDR3 nucleotides read TGTGCCAGCAGGCCCCCCGGGGACTCCTATGGCTACACCTTC. Its translation is CASRPPGDSYGYTF.

This chain connects TRBV7-8 to TRBJ2-7; no clear D. Germline lookup yields CDR1 SGHVS and CDR2 FQNEAQ. The germline V and J ends were trimmed by 2 bases and 2 bases, with 16 bases remaining between them. The CDR3 loop spans 16 amino acids. DNA of the CDR3: TGTGCCAGCAGCTTAAAAAGATTGCAGAAGACCTACGAGCAGTACTTC. Its protein product is CASSLKRLQKTYEQYF. Looking up the rest from reference TRBV7-8 and TRBJ2-7 gives the full variable domain: GAGVSQSPRYKVAKRGQDVALRCDPISGHVSLFWYQQALGQGPEFLTYFQNEAQLDKSGLPSDRFFAERPEGSVSTLKIQRTQQEDSAVYLCASSLKRLQKTYEQYFGPGTRLTVT.

The V call is TRBV5-1, the J call TRBJ1-2; 7 nucleotides line up with TRBD1. Germline-derived CDR1 and CDR2 are SGHRS and YFSETQ. This CDR3 comprises 14 residues. V was pared by 4 bases and J by 8 bases, with 11 bases of the junction left unmatched. The DNA for the CDR3 is TGCGCCAGCAGCCCCACGACAGGGTCAAACGGCTACACCTTC. Amino acid sequence: CASSPTTGSNGYTF.

This clone was counted a single time. The chain is built from TRBV12-3 or TRBV12-4 and TRBJ2-7; 8 bases agree with TRBD1. J gave up 5 bases and V 6 bases, and 6 bases lay outside the gene matches. This CDR3 spans 13 amino acids. CDR3 sequence reads: CASSVTGVHEQYF. In DNA, the CDR3 is TGTGCCAGCAGCGTGACAGGGGTCCACGAGCAGTACTTC.

The chain recombines TRBV5-1 with TRBJ2-1, with 15 nucleotides matching TRBD2. The V and J ends lost 2 bases and 8 bases, in that order; junction bases with no gene match: 5. Per the germline V gene, CDR1 is SGHRS and CDR2 is YFSETQ. This CDR3 comprises 16 residues. DNA for the CDR3: TGCGCCAGCAGCTTCTGGACTAGCGGGAGGGTATATGAGCAGTTCTTC. Amino acids: CASSFWTSGRVYEQFF.

The chain couples TRBV18 to TRBJ2-6; D possibly corresponds to TRBD1 (6 bases). Germline V gene sequence: CDR1 KGHSH, CDR2 LQKENI. Trimming took 1 base from V and 4 from J, leaving 14 bases between them. The CDR3 is 17 residues long. CDR3 in DNA: TGTGCCAGCTCACCACGGGACACTCGGATCGGGGCCAACGTCCTGACTTTC. Translating it yields CASSPRDTRIGANVLTF.

V and J are TRBV6-2 or TRBV6-3 and TRBJ2-7, with TRBD2 as a possible D gene (5 bases). Germline CDR1 and CDR2: MNHEY and SVGEGT. The CDR3 has 14 amino acids. Trimming pared 2 bases from V and 2 bases from J, leaving 10 bases between. The CDR3 here is CASSYGGGPYEQYF. The CDR3 DNA reads TGTGCCAGCAGTTACGGAGGAGGCCCCTACGAGCAGTACTTC.